The entry below gives a single TCR beta chain sequence along with its context. V lost 4 bases to trimming and J lost 4 bases, with 16 bases between them. Germline V CDR1 and CDR2: LNHDA, SQIVND (reference sequence). The CDR3 sequence is 15 residues long. This specimen belongs to a study of blood T cell repertoires in COVID-19. Across the study: Collection of acute and convalescent COVID-19 samples took place in the United States, Italy and Spain. PBMCs, B-cell-depleted T cells, or T cells provided the cDNA or gDNA that made up the material.

Clones were read by immunoSEQ multiplex PCR, and TCRdb kept only the in-frame ones, dropping some. The sample records about 180,000 clones, 84% being singletons. Sequenced input: peripheral blood. The sequence derives from a man between 18 and 29 years old with active or convalescent COVID-19. This chain links TRBV19 with TRBJ1-1, with D possibly TRBD1 on 5 matching bases. CDR3 amino acids: CASSTRGKGTTEAFF. The CDR3 DNA reads TGTGCCAGTAGTACCCGGGGGAAGGGGACCACTGAAGCTTTCTTT.